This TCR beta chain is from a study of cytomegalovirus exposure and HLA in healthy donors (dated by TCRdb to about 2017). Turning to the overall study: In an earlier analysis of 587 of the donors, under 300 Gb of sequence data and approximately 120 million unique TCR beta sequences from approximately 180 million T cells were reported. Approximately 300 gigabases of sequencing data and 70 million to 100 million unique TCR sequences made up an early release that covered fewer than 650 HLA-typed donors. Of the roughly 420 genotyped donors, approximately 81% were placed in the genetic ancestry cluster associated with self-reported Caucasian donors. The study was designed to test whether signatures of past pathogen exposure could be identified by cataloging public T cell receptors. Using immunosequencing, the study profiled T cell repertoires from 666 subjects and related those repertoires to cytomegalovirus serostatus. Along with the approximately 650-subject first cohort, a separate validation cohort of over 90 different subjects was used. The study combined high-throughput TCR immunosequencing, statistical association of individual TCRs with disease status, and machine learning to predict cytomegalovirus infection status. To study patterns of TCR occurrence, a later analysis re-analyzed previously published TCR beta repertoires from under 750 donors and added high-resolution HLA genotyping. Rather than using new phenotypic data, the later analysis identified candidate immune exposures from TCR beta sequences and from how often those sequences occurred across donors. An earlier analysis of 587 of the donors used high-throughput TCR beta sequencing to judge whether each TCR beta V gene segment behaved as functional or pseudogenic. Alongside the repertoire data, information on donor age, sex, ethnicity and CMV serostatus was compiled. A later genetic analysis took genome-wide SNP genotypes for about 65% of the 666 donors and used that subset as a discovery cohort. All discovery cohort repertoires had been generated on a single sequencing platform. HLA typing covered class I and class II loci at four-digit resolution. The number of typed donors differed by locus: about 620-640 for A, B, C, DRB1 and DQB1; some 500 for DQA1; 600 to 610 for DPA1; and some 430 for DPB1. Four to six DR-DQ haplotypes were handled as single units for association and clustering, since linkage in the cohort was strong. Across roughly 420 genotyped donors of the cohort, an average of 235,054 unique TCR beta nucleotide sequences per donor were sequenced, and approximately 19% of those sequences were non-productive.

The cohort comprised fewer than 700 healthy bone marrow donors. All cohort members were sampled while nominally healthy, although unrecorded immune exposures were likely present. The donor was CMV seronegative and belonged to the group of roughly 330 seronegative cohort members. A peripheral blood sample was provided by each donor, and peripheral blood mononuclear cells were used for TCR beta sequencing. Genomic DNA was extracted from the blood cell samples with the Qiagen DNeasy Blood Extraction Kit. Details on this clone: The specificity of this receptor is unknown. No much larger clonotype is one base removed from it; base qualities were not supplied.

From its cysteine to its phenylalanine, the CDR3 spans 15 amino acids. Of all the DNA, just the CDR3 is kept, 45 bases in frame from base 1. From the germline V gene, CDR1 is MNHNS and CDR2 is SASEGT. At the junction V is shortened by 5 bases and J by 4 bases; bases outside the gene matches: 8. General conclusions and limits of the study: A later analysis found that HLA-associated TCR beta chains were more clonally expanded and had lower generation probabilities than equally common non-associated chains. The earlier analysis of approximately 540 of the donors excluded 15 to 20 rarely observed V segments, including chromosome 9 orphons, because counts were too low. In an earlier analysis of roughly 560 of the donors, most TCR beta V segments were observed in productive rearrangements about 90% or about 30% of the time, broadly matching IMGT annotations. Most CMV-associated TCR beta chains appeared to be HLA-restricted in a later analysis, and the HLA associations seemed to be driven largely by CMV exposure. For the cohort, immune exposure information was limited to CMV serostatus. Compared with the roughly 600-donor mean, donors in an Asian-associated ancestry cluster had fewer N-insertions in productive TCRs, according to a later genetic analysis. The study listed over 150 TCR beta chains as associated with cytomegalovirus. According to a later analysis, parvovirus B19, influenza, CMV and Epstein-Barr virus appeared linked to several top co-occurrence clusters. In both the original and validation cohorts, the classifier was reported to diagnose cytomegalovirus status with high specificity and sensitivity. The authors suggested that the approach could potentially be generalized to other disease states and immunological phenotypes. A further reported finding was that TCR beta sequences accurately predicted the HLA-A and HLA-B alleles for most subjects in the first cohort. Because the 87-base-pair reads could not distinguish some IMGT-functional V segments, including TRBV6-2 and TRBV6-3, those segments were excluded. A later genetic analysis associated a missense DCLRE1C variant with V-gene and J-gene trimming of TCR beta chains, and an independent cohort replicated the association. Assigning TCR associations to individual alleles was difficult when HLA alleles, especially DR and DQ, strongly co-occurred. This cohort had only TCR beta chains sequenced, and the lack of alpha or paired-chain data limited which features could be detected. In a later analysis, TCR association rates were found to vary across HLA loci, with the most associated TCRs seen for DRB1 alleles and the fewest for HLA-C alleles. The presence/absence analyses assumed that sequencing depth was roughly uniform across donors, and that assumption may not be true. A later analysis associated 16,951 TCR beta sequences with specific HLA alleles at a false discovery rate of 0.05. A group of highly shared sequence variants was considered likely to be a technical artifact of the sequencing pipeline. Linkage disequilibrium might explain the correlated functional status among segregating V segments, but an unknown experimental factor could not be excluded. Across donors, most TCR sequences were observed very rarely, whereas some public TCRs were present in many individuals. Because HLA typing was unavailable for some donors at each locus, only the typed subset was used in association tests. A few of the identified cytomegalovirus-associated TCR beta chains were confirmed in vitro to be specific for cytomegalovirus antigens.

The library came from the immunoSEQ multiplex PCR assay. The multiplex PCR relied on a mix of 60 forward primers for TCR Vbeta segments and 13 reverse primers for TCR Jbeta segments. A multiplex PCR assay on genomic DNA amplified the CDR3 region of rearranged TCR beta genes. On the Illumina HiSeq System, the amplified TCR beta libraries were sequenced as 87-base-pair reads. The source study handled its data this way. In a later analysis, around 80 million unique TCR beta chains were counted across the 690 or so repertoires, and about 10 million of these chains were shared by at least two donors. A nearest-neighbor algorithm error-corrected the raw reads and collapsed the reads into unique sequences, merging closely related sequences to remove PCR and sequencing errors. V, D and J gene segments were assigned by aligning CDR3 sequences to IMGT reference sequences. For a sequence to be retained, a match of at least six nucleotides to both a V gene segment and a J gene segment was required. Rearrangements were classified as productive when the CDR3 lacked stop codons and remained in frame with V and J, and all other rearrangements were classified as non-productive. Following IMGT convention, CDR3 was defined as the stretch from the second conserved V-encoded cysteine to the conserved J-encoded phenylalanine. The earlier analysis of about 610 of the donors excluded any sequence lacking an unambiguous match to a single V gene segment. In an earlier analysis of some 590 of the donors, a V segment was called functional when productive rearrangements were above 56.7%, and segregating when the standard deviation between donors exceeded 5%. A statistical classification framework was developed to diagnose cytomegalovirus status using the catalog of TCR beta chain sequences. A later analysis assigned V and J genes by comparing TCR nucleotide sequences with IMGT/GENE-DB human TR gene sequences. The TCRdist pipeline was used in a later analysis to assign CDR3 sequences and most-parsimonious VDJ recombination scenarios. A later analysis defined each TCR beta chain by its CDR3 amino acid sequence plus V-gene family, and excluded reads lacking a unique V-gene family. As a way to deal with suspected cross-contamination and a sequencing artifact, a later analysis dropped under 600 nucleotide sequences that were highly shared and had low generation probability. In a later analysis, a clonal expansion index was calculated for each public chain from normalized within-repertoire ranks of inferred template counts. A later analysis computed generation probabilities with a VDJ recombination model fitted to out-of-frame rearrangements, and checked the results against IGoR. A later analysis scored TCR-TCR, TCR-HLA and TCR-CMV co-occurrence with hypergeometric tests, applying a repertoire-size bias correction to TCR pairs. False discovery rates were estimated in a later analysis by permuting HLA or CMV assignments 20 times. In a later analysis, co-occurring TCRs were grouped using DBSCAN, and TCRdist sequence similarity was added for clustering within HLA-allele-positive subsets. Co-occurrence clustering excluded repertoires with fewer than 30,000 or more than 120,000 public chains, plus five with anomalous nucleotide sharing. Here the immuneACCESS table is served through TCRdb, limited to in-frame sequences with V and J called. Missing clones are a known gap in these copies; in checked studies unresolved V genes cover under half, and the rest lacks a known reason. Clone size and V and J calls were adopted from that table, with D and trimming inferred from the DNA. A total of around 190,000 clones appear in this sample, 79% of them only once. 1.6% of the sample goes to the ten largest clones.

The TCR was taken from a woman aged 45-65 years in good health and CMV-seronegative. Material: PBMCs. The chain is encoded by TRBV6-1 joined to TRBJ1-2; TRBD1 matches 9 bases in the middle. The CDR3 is CASSMEWTGAYGYTF. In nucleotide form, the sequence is TGTGCCAGCAGTATGGAATGGACAGGGGCCTATGGCTACACCTTC.